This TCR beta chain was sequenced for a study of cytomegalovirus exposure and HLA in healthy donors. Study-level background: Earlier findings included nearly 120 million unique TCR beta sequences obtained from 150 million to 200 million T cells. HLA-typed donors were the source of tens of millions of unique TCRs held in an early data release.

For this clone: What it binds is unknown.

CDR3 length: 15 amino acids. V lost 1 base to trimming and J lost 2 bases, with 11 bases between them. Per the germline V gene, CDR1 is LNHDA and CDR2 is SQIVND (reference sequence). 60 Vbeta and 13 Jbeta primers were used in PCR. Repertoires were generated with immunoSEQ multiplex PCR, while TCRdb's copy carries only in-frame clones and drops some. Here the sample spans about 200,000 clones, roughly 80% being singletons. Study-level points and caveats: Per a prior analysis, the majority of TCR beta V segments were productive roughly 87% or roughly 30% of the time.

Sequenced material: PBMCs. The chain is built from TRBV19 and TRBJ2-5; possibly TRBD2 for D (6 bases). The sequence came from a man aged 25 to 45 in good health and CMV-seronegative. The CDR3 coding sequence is TGTGCCAGTAGTATAGGAGAGCGGGTACAAGAGACCCAGTACTTC. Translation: CASSIGERVQETQYF. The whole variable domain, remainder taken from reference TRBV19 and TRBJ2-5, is DGGITQSPKYLFRKEGQNVTLSCEQNLNHDAMYWYRQDPGQGLRLIYYSQIVNDFQKGDIAEGYSVSREKKESFPLTVTSAQKNPTAFYLCASSIGERVQETQYFGPGTRLLVL.